This TCR beta chain was captured by sequencing in a study of blood T cells in healthy people across ages. A second PCR, run for about 7 to 11 cycles, used a sample-barcoded 5' primer plus a J-beta primer mix. Each CDR3 protein is one row after TCRdb ran MiXCR on the 5' RACE reads. Found here are some 1.7 million distinct CDR3 sequences, about 30% of them singletons; the top ten hold more than 6%. As to this clonotype: The antigen is not known.

This CDR3 has 14 amino acids. Germline assignment: CDR1 SGDLS and CDR2 YYNGEE. Trimming removed 0 bases at V and 0 bases at J, with 3 bases between. Those donating, healthy Caucasian individuals from Russia, were aged roughly 6 to 100. Findings and caveats of the study: Per million T cells, TCR beta diversity dropped about linearly as age rose. More naive CD4+ cells and higher diversity were found in long-lived than in aged donors. Strong correlation linked observed beta diversity and percent naive T cells.

The sequencing input was blood. The TCR was taken from a woman aged 25 to 39 in good health. The chain uses TRBV9 and TRBJ1-4; D is ambiguous. As DNA, the CDR3 is TGTGCCAGCAGCGTAGATCCAACTAATGAAAAACTGTTTTTT. It specifies CASSVDPTNEKLFF.